This T cell receptor beta chain was documented in a study of blood T cells in healthy people across ages. Study outcomes and limitations: There were more naive CD4+ cells and higher diversity in long-lived donors than in aged donors.

Comments on this clonotype: Its antigen is unidentified.

Drawing of peripheral blood yielded roughly 9.8 milliliters from each donor. Primers used in a second PCR of about 6 to 11 cycles were a sample-barcoded 5' primer and a J-beta primer mix. TCRdb recomputed calls from the 5' RACE reads with MiXCR, one row per CDR3 protein. The profile covers more than 750,000 distinct CDR3 sequences, with 25% to 30% appearing a single time and 9.5% to 13% taken by the ten largest. Separately, the same data were catalogued under a study of T cells of mothers and their children.

The TCR sequence derives from a middle-aged woman in good health. The sample comprised blood.

The CDR3: CASSLARPGEQYF. As DNA, the CDR3 is TGTGCCAGCAGTTTAGCCCGGCCCGGCGAGCAGTACTTC. The V call is TRBV12-3 or TRBV12-4, the J call TRBJ2-7; D unresolved. Trimming took 0 bases from V and 6 from J, leaving 9 bases between them. CDR3 length: 13 residues.